This T cell receptor (beta chain) was identified in a study of low-dose radiotherapy and immunotherapy resistance in tumors. Study background: The drug cyclophosphamide was given into a vein at 200 mg/m2 every two weeks, one day before radiation and immunotherapy. A daily 300 mg dose of oral aspirin was taken by patients for four cycles from cycle 1 day 1.

Both TCRalpha and TCRbeta chains were reverse transcribed with V-gene-specific primers. For amplifying TCRs, the PCR ran for around 20 cycles with Phusion, which was used together with a constant-region primer and the adapter on the V primers. MiXCR, applied by TCRdb to the reads, yields one record per CDR3 protein. The sample lists fewer than 110,000 distinct CDR3 sequences, more than 20% occurring once. This clonotype turned up a few times. Time point meaning: after trial treatment. Treatment specified: LDRT plus nivolumab, ipilimumab, low-dose cyclophosphamide and aspirin (RACIN trial). Along with nivolumab and ipilimumab, donors received aspirin, low-dose cyclophosphamide and low-dose radiotherapy. The input for sequencing was PBMCs, taken after low-dose radiotherapy plus immunotherapy. The clonotype originates from a male donor with prostate cancer.

CDR3 sequence: CASSLGQGSGYTF. CDR3 sequence (DNA): TGTGCCAGCAGTCTGGGACAGGGCAGCGGCTACACCTTC. The V call is TRBV12-3 or TRBV12-4, the J call TRBJ1-2; TRBD1 matches at 9 bases. CDR3 length: 13 residues. J gave up 8 bases and V 5 bases, and 6 bases lay outside the gene matches.